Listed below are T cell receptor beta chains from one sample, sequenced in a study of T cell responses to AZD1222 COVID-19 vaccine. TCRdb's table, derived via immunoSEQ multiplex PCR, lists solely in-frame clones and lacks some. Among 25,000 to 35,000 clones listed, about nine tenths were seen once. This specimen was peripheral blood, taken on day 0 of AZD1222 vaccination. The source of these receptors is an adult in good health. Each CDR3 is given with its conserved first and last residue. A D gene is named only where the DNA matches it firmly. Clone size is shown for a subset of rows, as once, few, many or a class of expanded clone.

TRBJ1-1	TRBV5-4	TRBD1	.	CASSLRQGTTEAFF	TGTGCCAGCAGCTTGAGACAGGGGACCACTGAAGCTTTCTTT
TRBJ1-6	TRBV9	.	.	CASSVGSSPLHF	TGTGCCAGCAGCGTTGGTTCTTCACCCCTCCACTTT
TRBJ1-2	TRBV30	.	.	CAWSMGRLNYGYTF	TGTGCCTGGAGTATGGGACGGCTGAACTATGGCTACACCTTC
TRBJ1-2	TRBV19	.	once	CASSIEGNYGYTF	TGTGCCAGTAGTATAGAAGGGAACTATGGCTACACCTTC
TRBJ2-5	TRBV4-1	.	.	CASSQGTPTHQETQYF	TGCGCCAGCAGCCAAGGAACCCCGACACATCAAGAGACCCAGTACTTC
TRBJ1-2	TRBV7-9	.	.	CASGPPGYGYTF	TGTGCCAGCGGACCTCCGGGCTATGGCTACACCTTC
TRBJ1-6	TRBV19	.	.	CASSIGVPTLTSPLHF	TGTGCCAGTAGTATCGGGGTACCAACACTAACTTCACCCCTCCACTTT
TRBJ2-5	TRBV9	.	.	CASRDGTCHF	TGTGCCAGCAGAGACGGGACATGTCACTTC
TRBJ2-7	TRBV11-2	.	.	CASSLLSAEQYF	TGTGCCAGCAGCCTACTTTCAGCCGAGCAGTACTTC
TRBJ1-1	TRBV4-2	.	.	CASSRRGDPGNTEAFF	TGTGCCAGCAGCCGGAGGGGGGATCCGGGGAACACTGAAGCTTTCTTT
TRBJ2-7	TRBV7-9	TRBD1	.	CASSLTGTGGYEQYF	TGTGCCAGCAGCTTGACCGGGACAGGGGGCTACGAGCAGTACTTC
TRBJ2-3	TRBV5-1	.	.	CASSLGQKTDTQYF	TGCGCCAGCAGCTTGGGGCAGAAAACAGATACGCAGTATTTT
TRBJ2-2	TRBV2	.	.	CASSQTGLNTGELFF	TGTGCCAGCAGTCAAACGGGACTGAACACCGGGGAGCTGTTTTTT
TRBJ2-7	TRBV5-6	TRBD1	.	CASSLVWGQDYEQYF	TGTGCCAGCAGCTTGGTATGGGGACAGGACTACGAGCAGTACTTC
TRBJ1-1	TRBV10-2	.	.	CASSESWGLNTEAFF	TGCGCCAGCAGTGAGTCGTGGGGGCTGAACACTGAAGCTTTCTTT
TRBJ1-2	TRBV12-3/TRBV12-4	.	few	CASSLPGGGYTF	TGTGCCAGCAGTCTCCCGGGAGGTGGCTACACCTTC
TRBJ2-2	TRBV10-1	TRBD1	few	CARRDSYTGELFF	TGCGCCAGAAGGGACAGCTACACCGGGGAGCTGTTTTTT
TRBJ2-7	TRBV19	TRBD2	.	CASSILREEGYEQYF	TGTGCCAGTAGTATTCTTCGGGAGGAGGGGTACGAGCAGTACTTC
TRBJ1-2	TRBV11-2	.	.	CASSLVTGWNYGYTF	TGTGCCAGCAGCTTAGTAACAGGGTGGAACTATGGCTACACCTTC
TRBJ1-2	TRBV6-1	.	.	CASSETPGRSYGYTF	TGTGCCAGCAGTGAAACCCCGGGACGGAGCTATGGCTACACCTTC
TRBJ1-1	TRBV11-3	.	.	CASSTRVGTEAFF	TGTGCCAGCAGCACGAGGGTTGGCACTGAAGCTTTCTTT
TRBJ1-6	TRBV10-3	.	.	CAISPTLRGGGNSPLHF	TGTGCCATCAGTCCCACACTAAGGGGAGGAGGGAATTCACCCCTCCACTTT
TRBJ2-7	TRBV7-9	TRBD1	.	CASAPGQGAYEQYF	TGTGCCAGCGCACCGGGACAGGGGGCCTACGAGCAGTACTTC
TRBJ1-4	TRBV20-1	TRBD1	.	CSASSQGARNEKLFF	TGCAGTGCGAGTTCCCAGGGGGCTAGGAATGAAAAACTGTTTTTT
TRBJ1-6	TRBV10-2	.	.	CASRSGQSYNSPLHF	TGCGCCAGCAGGTCAGGACAGTCCTATAATTCACCCCTCCACTTT
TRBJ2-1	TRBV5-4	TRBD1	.	CASRARQGAYNEQFF	TGTGCCAGCAGGGCCCGACAGGGGGCCTACAATGAGCAGTTCTTC
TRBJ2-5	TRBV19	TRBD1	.	CAKTPGGSTAGQETQYF	TGTGCCAAAACCCCAGGGGGATCGACAGCCGGACAAGAGACCCAGTACTTC
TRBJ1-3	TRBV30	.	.	CAWSGGSSSGNTIYF	TGTGCCTGGAGCGGCGGGTCCTCCTCTGGAAACACCATATATTTT
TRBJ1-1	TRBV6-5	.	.	CASSSTNTEAFF	TGTGCCAGCAGTTCGACAAACACTGAAGCTTTCTTT
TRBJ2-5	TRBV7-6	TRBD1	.	CASSLSGQGALWETQYF	TGTGCCAGCAGCTTAAGCGGACAGGGGGCTTTATGGGAGACCCAGTACTTC
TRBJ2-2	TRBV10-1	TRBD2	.	CASTPTSGGSNGELFF	TGCGCCAGCACCCCGACTAGCGGGGGGTCTAACGGGGAGCTGTTTTTT
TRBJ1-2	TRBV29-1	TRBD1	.	CSVEDRRGHGYTF	TGCAGCGTTGAAGATAGGAGGGGGCATGGCTACACCTTC
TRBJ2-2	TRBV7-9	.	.	CASSSPGLTGGSTGELFF	TGTGCCAGCAGCTCCCCCGGGTTGACGGGTGGGAGCACCGGGGAGCTGTTTTTT
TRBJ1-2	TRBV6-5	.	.	CASSDPGGIPYGYTF	TGTGCCAGCAGCGATCCTGGGGGGATCCCCTACGGCTACACCTTC
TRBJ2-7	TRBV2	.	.	CASSDDSYEQYF	TGTGCCAGCAGTGATGACAGCTACGAGCAGTACTTC
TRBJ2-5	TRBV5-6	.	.	CASSTTGAVQETQYF	TGTGCCAGCAGCACGACAGGTGCGGTTCAAGAGACCCAGTACTTC
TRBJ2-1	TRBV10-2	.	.	CASSISYNEQFF	TGCGCCAGCAGCATTTCCTACAATGAGCAGTTCTTC
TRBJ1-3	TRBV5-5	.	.	CASSLGFFEGNTIYF	TGTGCCAGCAGCTTGGGGTTCTTCGAAGGAAACACCATATATTTT
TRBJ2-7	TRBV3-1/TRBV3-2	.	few	CAPSQDESGRGGYEQYF	TGTGCCCCCAGCCAAGACGAAAGCGGCAGGGGAGGCTACGAGCAGTACTTC
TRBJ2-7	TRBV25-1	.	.	CASSEVGNSYEQYF	TGTGCCAGCAGTGAAGTGGGTAATAGCTACGAGCAGTACTTC
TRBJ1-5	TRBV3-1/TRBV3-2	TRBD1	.	CASSQAGQVEPQHF	TGTGCCAGCAGCCAAGCCGGACAGGTAGAGCCCCAGCATTTT
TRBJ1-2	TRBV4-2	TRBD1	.	CASSQPTRQGSGYTF	TGTGCCAGCAGCCAACCAACACGACAGGGCAGTGGCTACACCTTC
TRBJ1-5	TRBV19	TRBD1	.	CASSIEGGQGRSQHF	TGTGCCAGTAGTATAGAGGGGGGACAGGGAAGGTCCCAGCATTTT
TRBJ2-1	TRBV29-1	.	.	CSVAYSGTPGNEQFF	TGCAGCGTCGCCTATTCCGGGACACCTGGTAATGAGCAGTTCTTC
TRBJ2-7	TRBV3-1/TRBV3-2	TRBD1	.	CASSPDYWTGVGSYEQYF	TGTGCCAGCAGCCCAGATTATTGGACAGGGGTTGGCTCCTACGAGCAGTACTTC
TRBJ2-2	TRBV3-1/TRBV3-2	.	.	CASSQEIVAGELFF	TGTGCCAGCAGCCAAGAAATAGTAGCGGGGGAGCTGTTTTTT
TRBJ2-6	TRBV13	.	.	CASNQGGQSGANVLTF	TGTGCCAGCAACCAGGGAGGACAGTCTGGGGCCAACGTCCTGACTTTC
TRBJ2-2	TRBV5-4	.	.	CASSLQGGETGELFF	TGTGCCAGCAGTTTGCAGGGTGGAGAGACCGGGGAGCTGTTTTTT
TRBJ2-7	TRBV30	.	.	CAWSVPASRPYEQYF	TGTGCCTGGAGTGTACCGGCTTCCCGCCCCTACGAGCAGTACTTC
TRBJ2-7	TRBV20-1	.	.	CSASYGGLSYEQYF	TGCAGTGCTAGTTACGGGGGACTCTCCTACGAGCAGTACTTC
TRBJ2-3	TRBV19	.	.	CASSTDRGTQYF	TGTGCCAGTAGTACGGACAGAGGTACGCAGTATTTT
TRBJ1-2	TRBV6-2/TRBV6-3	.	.	CASSPYNYGYTF	TGTGCCAGCAGTCCCTATAACTATGGCTACACCTTC
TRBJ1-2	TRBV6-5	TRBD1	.	CASTKGQGYGYTF	TGTGCCAGCACCAAGGGACAGGGGTACGGCTACACCTTC
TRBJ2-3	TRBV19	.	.	CASSGQGTDTQYF	TGTGCCAGTAGTGGGCAGGGCACAGATACGCAGTATTTT